The entry below describes one T cell receptor beta chain. Its specificity is not known. The data are from a study of T cells expressing NK-cell markers. Study context: The authors derived TCR beta repertoires from sorted CD3+CD56+NKG2C+, CD3+CD56+NKG2C- and CD3+CD56-NKG2C+ T cells. The eight sequenced donors comprised seven who were HCMV-seropositive and one who was seronegative. Notes on the study in general: In a handful of donors, dominant NKG2C+ clonotypes were about 1.0-7.5% of CD8+ T cells. The study left the HCMV specificity of expanded NKG2C+ T cell clones unresolved.

After re-calling the 5' RACE reads, TCRdb lists one entry per CDR3 protein, DNA absent. The sample table sets out about 260,000 distinct CDR3 sequences. Germline V gene sequence: CDR1 LNHDA, CDR2 SQIVND (reference sequence). The CDR3 has 15 residues. This TCR was recovered from a man between 18 and 29 years old in good health. Material for sequencing was blood T cells: a sorted CD56 or NKG2C T cell subset, CD4+ or CD8+ T cells, or bulk PBMC T cells (not recorded which). This chain joins TRBV19 and TRBJ1-1; TCRdb indicates TRBD1, and absent DNA this call remains unverified. The CDR3 spells CASNHRDRGLTEAFF. Variable domain in full (rest from reference TRBV19 and TRBJ1-1): DGGITQSPKYLFRKEGQNVTLSCEQNLNHDAMYWYRQDPGQGLRLIYYSQIVNDFQKGDIAEGYSVSREKKESFPLTVTSAQKNPTAFYLCASNHRDRGLTEAFFGQGTRLTVV.